A selection of T cell receptor beta chains follows, all from one sample in a study of blood T cell repertoires in COVID-19. Generated by immunoSEQ multiplex PCR, the TCRdb table keeps only in-frame clones and is missing some. This table holds over 100,000 clones, roughly three quarters found once. The source material was peripheral blood. Every receptor here comes from a woman in her seventies with acute or convalescent COVID-19. The CDR3 runs from the conserved cysteine through the conserved F or W. A D gene is named only where the DNA matches it firmly. Only part of the rows carry a size: once, few, many, or a class if the clone is expanded.

TRBV19	TRBJ2-7	TRBD1	.	TGTGCCAGTAGTATAGGGGCAGGGGGATACGAGCAGTACTTC	CASSIGAGGYEQYF
TRBV5-4	TRBJ1-6	TRBD1	.	TGTGCCAGCGGAGACAGGGGGAATAATTCACCCCTCCACTTT	CASGDRGNNSPLHF
TRBV18	TRBJ2-1	TRBD2	.	TGTGCCAGCTCACCCTTCGGGACTAGCTTCGATGAGCAGTTCTTC	CASSPFGTSFDEQFF
TRBV7-3	TRBJ2-2	TRBD2	.	TGTGCCAGCAGCTTAAGTGCGGCTAGCGGGAGTAACGGGGAGCTGTTTTTT	CASSLSAASGSNGELFF
TRBV7-3	TRBJ2-5	.	once	TGTGCCAGCAGCTTAAGCGGGAAGCTACGGGAGACCCAGTACTTC	CASSLSGKLRETQYF
TRBV27	TRBJ1-5	TRBD1	few	TGTGCCAGCAGTCTCGGGACAGGCAATCAGCCCCAGCATTTT	CASSLGTGNQPQHF
TRBV19	TRBJ2-2	TRBD2	once	TGTGCCAGTAAACTAGCGGGACCCACCGGGGAGCTGTTTTTT	CASKLAGPTGELFF
TRBV27	TRBJ2-7	TRBD2	.	TGTGCCAGCAGGTATAGCGGGGCTACCTACGAGCAGTACTTC	CASRYSGATYEQYF
TRBV29-1	TRBJ2-1	TRBD2	few	TGCAGCGCACGCGGGACTAGCGGGTTCCAGTTCTTC	CSARGTSGFQFF
TRBV5-5	TRBJ2-1	TRBD1	many	TGTGCCAGCAGCTTTCCGGGACAGGGCTTGAATGAGCAGTTCTTC	CASSFPGQGLNEQFF
TRBV2	TRBJ1-1	.	.	TGTGCCAGCAGTGTCGGGGGGATGAACACTGAAGCTTTCTTT	CASSVGGMNTEAFF
TRBV7-8	TRBJ2-7	TRBD1	.	TGTGCCAGCAGCTTAGTTTTGGACAGGGGCTACGAGCAGTACTTC	CASSLVLDRGYEQYF
TRBV27	TRBJ2-4	TRBD2	.	TGTGCCAGCAGTTTATTATCGGGGGGTGCCATTCAGTACTTC	CASSLLSGGAIQYF
TRBV25-1	TRBJ1-3	.	few	TGTGCCAGCAGTGAAGTCCTCTCTGGAAACACCATATATTTT	CASSEVLSGNTIYF
TRBV18	TRBJ1-2	TRBD1	.	TGTGCCAGCTCACCAACTGTCGCGGGACAGGGGGCGAGGGGCTACACCTTC	CASSPTVAGQGARGYTF
TRBV28	TRBJ1-2	.	.	TGTGCCAGCAGCCCTGACGGGAACTATGGCTACACCTTC	CASSPDGNYGYTF
TRBV6-5	TRBJ2-5	.	.	TGTGCCAGCCGGGATATCTGGGAGACCCAGTACTTC	CASRDIWETQYF
TRBV7-9	TRBJ2-3	.	once	TGTGCCAGCAGCTTAAGCGGCACAGATACGCAGTATTTT	CASSLSGTDTQYF
TRBV27	TRBJ1-2	.	.	TGTGCCAGCAGTTTTCTATCTTCGGGTAACTATGGCTACACCTTC	CASSFLSSGNYGYTF
TRBV6-5	TRBJ2-3	TRBD1	.	TGTGCCAGCAGTTACTCGTGGTCAGGGGGCTCAGATACGCAGTATTTT	CASSYSWSGGSDTQYF
TRBV7-9	TRBJ1-3	TRBD1	.	TGTGCCAGCAGTTCACGTGGACAGGGATACACCATATATTTT	CASSSRGQGYTIYF
TRBV2	TRBJ2-7	TRBD2	few	TGTGCCAGAGCGGGACCACCGGTATTCGAGCAGTACTTC	CARAGPPVFEQYF
TRBV6-5	TRBJ2-5	TRBD1	.	TGTGCCAGCAGTCGGGGACAGGGGGAGACCCAGTACTTC	CASSRGQGETQYF
TRBV12-5	TRBJ2-7	TRBD2	once	TGTGCTAGTGGTCGGACTAGCGGGTCCTACGAGCAGTACTTC	CASGRTSGSYEQYF
TRBV6-1	TRBJ2-7	TRBD2	few	TGTGCCAGCAGTGAAGGGGCCGCCGGGACTAGCGGATACGAGCAGTACTTC	CASSEGAAGTSGYEQYF
TRBV6-5	TRBJ1-5	TRBD1	.	TGTGCCAGCAGTTACCTGACAGGGTCGGAGAATCAGCCCCAGCATTTT	CASSYLTGSENQPQHF
TRBV19	TRBJ2-7	TRBD2	.	TGTGCCAGTAGTAGCGGGGGGGGTGGCTACGAGCAGTACTTC	CASSSGGGGYEQYF
TRBV15	TRBJ1-5	TRBD1	.	TGTGCCACCAGCAGAGATCCCAGAGGACAGGGGGCGCGAACAAGCAATCAGCCCCAGCATTTT	CATSRDPRGQGARTSNQPQHF
TRBV5-1	TRBJ2-2	.	.	TGCGCCAGCAGCTTGGGAGGAAGTCGGGGGACCGGGGAGCTGTTTTTT	CASSLGGSRGTGELFF
TRBV11-2	TRBJ1-1	.	.	TGTGCCAGCAGCTACCCGGGGGGCCTAGCTTTCTTT	CASSYPGGLAFF
TRBV6-2/TRBV6-3	TRBJ2-5	TRBD1	few	TGTGCCAGCAGCTTAACAGCCAGGGGGCTCCAAGAGACCCAGTACTTC	CASSLTARGLQETQYF
TRBV24-1	TRBJ2-1	TRBD2	.	TGTGCCACCAGTGCCCTCGGGGGGGGTAAAGATGAGCAGTTCTTC	CATSALGGGKDEQFF
TRBV5-4	TRBJ2-3	TRBD2	.	TGTGCCAGCAGCTGGGGCCCCGTACTAGCGGACCGCGATACGCAGTATTTT	CASSWGPVLADRDTQYF
TRBV11-2	TRBJ2-2	TRBD2	once	TGTGCCAGCAGCTTGGTAGCGGGAGACACCGGGGAGCTGTTTTTT	CASSLVAGDTGELFF
TRBV7-3	TRBJ2-3	.	.	TGTGCCAGCGCCCGCACGGTGCTAGATACGCAGTATTTT	CASARTVLDTQYF
TRBV19	TRBJ2-7	.	.	TGTGCCAGTAGTATAAAGCCTGTAGTAGCTGCCTACGAGCAGTACTTC	CASSIKPVVAAYEQYF
TRBV3-1/TRBV3-2	TRBJ2-5	TRBD2	.	TGTGCCAGCAGCGGTCCGTGGAGTAGCGGGAGCGGGGAGACCCAGTACTTC	CASSGPWSSGSGETQYF
TRBV2	TRBJ1-2	.	many	TGTGCCAGTTATGACAGGATCAAGGGCTACACCTTC	CASYDRIKGYTF
TRBV7-9	TRBJ1-2	.	once	TGTGCCAGCAGCCCGCCATGGGCCGAACGAGGCTACACCTTC	CASSPPWAERGYTF
TRBV6-1	TRBJ2-1	TRBD2	few	TGTGCCAGCAGTGAAGGACTAGCGGGGGTTCTGAGCTCCTACAATGAGCAGTTCTTC	CASSEGLAGVLSSYNEQFF
TRBV5-1	TRBJ1-5	.	.	TGCGCCAGCAGCTTGGCCGAGAATCAGCCCCAGCATTTT	CASSLAENQPQHF
TRBV7-2	TRBJ2-2	TRBD1	.	TGTGCCAGCAGCTTATCGGCAGGGGGATACACCGGGGAGCTGTTTTTT	CASSLSAGGYTGELFF
TRBV2	TRBJ2-3	.	.	TGTGCCAGCATCCGGAGCCCTAATGCAGATACGCAGTATTTT	CASIRSPNADTQYF
TRBV4-1	TRBJ2-7	.	few	TGCGCCAGCAGTCAATCCGGGGGTTCTTCCTACGAGCAGTACTTC	CASSQSGGSSYEQYF
TRBV28	TRBJ1-6	.	.	TGTGCCAGCAAAAAGGGAGGAAATTCACCCCTCCACTTT	CASKKGGNSPLHF
TRBV28	TRBJ1-5	TRBD1	few	TGTTCGACAGGGGCGTGGAATCAGCCCCAGCATTTT	CSTGAWNQPQHF
TRBV5-1	TRBJ1-1	TRBD1	.	TGCGCCAGCAGCTCCGACAGGGGGCTACCCTTGGAGACTGAAGCTTTCTTT	CASSSDRGLPLETEAFF
TRBV7-9	TRBJ2-1	TRBD1	.	TGTGCCAGCAGTCCGGACAGGGAGCAGTTCTTC	CASSPDREQFF
TRBV5-5	TRBJ1-4	.	.	TGTGCCAGCAGCTTATACAGGGCAACTAATGAAAAACTGTTTTTT	CASSLYRATNEKLFF
TRBV3-1/TRBV3-2	TRBJ2-1	TRBD2	.	TGTGCCAGCAGCTCACTAGCGGGGGGAGTCGACACCTATGAGCAGTTCTTC	CASSSLAGGVDTYEQFF
TRBV6-4	TRBJ2-3	.	.	TGTGCCAGCAGTGACTCCGACAGAACAGATACGCAGTATTTT	CASSDSDRTDTQYF
TRBV7-9	TRBJ2-7	TRBD2	once	TGTGCCAGCAGCTTCGGCGGTCAGGGAGGGTACGAGCAGTACTTC	CASSFGGQGGYEQYF
TRBV10-2	TRBJ2-5	TRBD1	.	TGCGCCAGCAGGGCAGGGGGCGGACAAGAGACCCAGTACTTC	CASRAGGGQETQYF